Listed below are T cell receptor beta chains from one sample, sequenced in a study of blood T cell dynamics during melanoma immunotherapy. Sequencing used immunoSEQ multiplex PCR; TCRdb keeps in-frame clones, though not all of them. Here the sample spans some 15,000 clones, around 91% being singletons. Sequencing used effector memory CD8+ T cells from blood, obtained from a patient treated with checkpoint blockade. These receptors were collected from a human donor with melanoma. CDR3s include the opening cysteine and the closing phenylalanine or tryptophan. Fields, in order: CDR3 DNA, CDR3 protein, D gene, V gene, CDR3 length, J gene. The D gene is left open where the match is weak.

TGCGCCAGCAGTGAGTCGGAGCGGGGAGGTGCAGATACGCAGTATTTT | CASSESERGGADTQYF | TRBD2 | TRBV10-1 | 16 | TRBJ2-3
TGTGCCAGTAGTCCCAAAGGAACCTACGAGCAGTACTTC | CASSPKGTYEQYF | . | TRBV19 | 13 | TRBJ2-7
TGTGCCAGCAGCTTGAATCCGGACAGGGGTTCCGAGCAGTACTTC | CASSLNPDRGSEQYF | TRBD1 | TRBV5-6 | 15 | TRBJ2-7
TGTGCCAGCAGCGTAGGTAGCGGGACGAACACCGGGGAGCTGTTTTTT | CASSVGSGTNTGELFF | TRBD2 | TRBV9 | 16 | TRBJ2-2
TGCAGCGTTGGGAAGGTCCCGGGACGGAAACCCTACGAGCAGTACTTC | CSVGKVPGRKPYEQYF | . | TRBV29-1 | 16 | TRBJ2-7
TGTGCCACCAGCTGGGATCGGGGAAGGAACACTGAAGCTTTCTTT | CATSWDRGRNTEAFF | . | TRBV15 | 15 | TRBJ1-1
TGCAGCGTTGAAGATGGTAACAGGAACACCGGGGAGCTGTTTTTT | CSVEDGNRNTGELFF | . | TRBV29-1 | 15 | TRBJ2-2
TGTGCCAGCAGTTTATCCAGGGGTGTAATGGACGAGCAGTACTTC | CASSLSRGVMDEQYF | . | TRBV27 | 15 | TRBJ2-7
TGTGCCAGCAGTTCAGACAGTTACAATGAGCAGTTCTTC | CASSSDSYNEQFF | . | TRBV28 | 13 | TRBJ2-1
TGTGCCAGCAGACCGCGGTCCGGGGAGCTGTTTTTT | CASRPRSGELFF | . | TRBV27 | 12 | TRBJ2-2
TGTGCCAGCAGCTTAGTAACATCCGCGATGTGGGAGACCCAGTACTTC | CASSLVTSAMWETQYF | . | TRBV7-6 | 16 | TRBJ2-5
TGTGCCAGCAGTTTCACCGGGACAGGGGAAACTGAAGCTTTCTTT | CASSFTGTGETEAFF | TRBD1 | TRBV28 | 15 | TRBJ1-1
TGCGCCAGCAGCCAAGAAGGACAGGGATACAATGAGCAGTTCTTC | CASSQEGQGYNEQFF | TRBD1 | TRBV4-3 | 15 | TRBJ2-1
TGTGCCAGCAGTGTTAGACTAGCCCAATCCTACAATGAGCAGTTCTTC | CASSVRLAQSYNEQFF | TRBD2 | TRBV6-1 | 16 | TRBJ2-1
TGTGCCAGCAGCGACACGTACTCCTACGAGCAGTACTTC | CASSDTYSYEQYF | . | TRBV6-6 | 13 | TRBJ2-7
. | CASSFGPGVETQYF | . | TRBV7-9 | 14 | TRBJ2-5
TGCGCCAGCAGCACCCGGGACATAGGATATCAGCCCCAGCATTTT | CASSTRDIGYQPQHF | . | TRBV4-1 | 15 | TRBJ1-5
TGTGCCAGCGGGGGTGGGGTAGCAGAGACCCAGTACTTC | CASGGGVAETQYF | . | TRBV7-9 | 13 | TRBJ2-5
TGTGCCAGCAGTTTTGGGAACAGCCAGTCGGATACGCAGTATTTT | CASSFGNSQSDTQYF | . | TRBV27 | 15 | TRBJ2-3
TGTGCCACCAGCCGAGGACGGGAGACTGAAGCTTTCTTT | CATSRGRETEAFF | . | TRBV15 | 13 | TRBJ1-1